This T cell receptor beta chain was identified in a study of T cell responses to AZD1222 COVID-19 vaccine. Findings and caveats of the study: Spike-specific TCR breadth rose after two AZD1222 doses, and depth rose as well. Spike was spanned by vaccine-associated CD4 TCRs, which were dominant at 160-218 and 743-854. Targeting of unmutated variant regions was reportedly seen in nearly half of spike-specific TCRs.

Only in-frame clones appear in the TCRdb table, and some are missing; sequencing was by immunoSEQ multiplex PCR. The table shows fewer than 120,000 clones, with 85% to 95% occurring only once. The CDR3 loop spans 16 amino acids. Germline CDR1 and CDR2: LNHDA and SQIVND (reference sequence). Trimming left V 6 bases short and J 10 bases short, with 27 bases between. Comment on this clone: Its antigen is still unknown.

The sample consisted of peripheral blood, taken 28 days after the second AZD1222 dose. The rearrangement uses TRBV19 and TRBJ1-1; maybe TRBD1 (5 bases). This receptor was taken from an adult who received the AZD1222 COVID-19 vaccine. CDR3 sequence reads: CASSPFTQQVLAAAFF. CDR3 in DNA: TGTGCCAGTAGCCCCTTCACCCAACAGGTCCTTGCGGCAGCTTTCTTT.